The 11 T cell receptor beta chains below all came from one sample that was sequenced in a study of T cell clonality in common variable immunodeficiency (dated by TCRdb to about 2015). Library generation was performed with the immunoSEQ multiplex PCR assay. Held by TCRdb, this immuneACCESS table contains in-frame sequences only and omits some clones. Under half of the omission traces to an unresolved V gene where checked; the cause of the rest is unknown. For this sample, around 39,000 clones are listed, none of them singletons. The ten most abundant clones make up under 3% of the sample. The specimen sequenced was peripheral blood mononuclear cells. These receptors all stem from a person between 18 and 75 years old in good health.

This clone has ten or more counts. The CDR3 end is not reached by the read, which stops 3 residues before it; the germline J gene fills it in. The rearrangement links TRBV4-1 to TRBJ2-1, with 12 bases matching TRBD1. Germline values: CDR1 MGHRA, CDR2 YSYEKL. There are 16 residues in the CDR3. V lost 1 base and J lost 5; bases outside the gene matches: 3. The DNA read from the CDR3 is TGCGCCAGCAGCCAAGGGGACAGGGGGCTGAACAATGAG. Residues: CASSQGDRGLNNE. The complete CDR3 reads CASSQGDRGLNNEQFF.

This clone occurred many times. The DNA ends 3 residues before the CDR3 does, and the rest of the CDR3 is filled in from the germline J gene. V gene TRBV18 combines with J gene TRBJ2-5; 8 bases are shared with TRBD1. The V gene end was trimmed by 2 bases and the J gene end by 2 bases; junction bases not matched to a gene: 4. The CDR3 loop spans 15 amino acids. Germline values: CDR1 KGHSH, CDR2 LQKENI. CDR3 bases read: TGTGCCAGCTCACCAGACAGGGGTGGGCAAGAGACC. Its protein is CASSPDRGGQET. The whole CDR3 reads CASSPDRGGQETQYF.

At least ten counts were recorded for this clone. Partial CDR3 DNA: TGCAGTGCGGAGTGGCTAGCGGGAAGGAACGAG. Amino acids: CSAEWLAGRNE. The full-length CDR3 reads as CSAEWLAGRNEQYF. The chain carries TRBV20-1 and TRBJ2-7; 9 nucleotides align to TRBD2. The missing CDR3 end, 3 residues past where the read stops, is filled in from the germline J gene. The CDR3 length is 14 residues. Germline CDR1 and CDR2: DFQATT and SNEGSKA (reference sequence). V trimming: 6 bases; J trimming: 5 bases; junction bases outside the gene matches: 11.

This clone was detected ten times or more. The CDR3 goes on 3 residues after the read ends, and that part is filled in from the germline J gene. The chain recombines TRBV12-3 or TRBV12-4 with TRBJ2-1; D is unresolved. Trimming shortened V by 6 bases and J by 5 bases, and 14 bases separated the two germline ends. CDR3 length equals 14 residues. The part of the CDR3 DNA that was read is TGTGCCAGCAGGTCAGAGACAACCAACAATGAG. Protein sequence: CASRSETTNNE. The entire CDR3 reads CASRSETTNNEQFF.

This clone was observed at least ten times. The sequenced fragment ends 3 residues before the CDR3 boundary, so the rest is inferred from the germline J gene. The chain uses TRBV20-1 and TRBJ2-3, with D possibly TRBD2 on 6 matching bases. CDR1 is DFQATT, CDR2 SNEGSKA, per germline (reference sequence). V was cut by 4 bases and J by 2 bases, with 16 bases left in between. The CDR3 runs to 15 residues. Partial CDR3 DNA: TGCAGTGCTACCGGAGGGGCAGGGCTCACAGATACG. Its protein is CSATGGAGLTDT. The entire CDR3 sequence reads CSATGGAGLTDTQYF.

The sample holds many counts of this clone. The sequenced fragment ends 3 residues before the CDR3 boundary, so the rest is inferred from the germline J gene. This sequence joins TRBV11-2 and TRBJ2-1, with D perhaps TRBD2 (5 bases). The ends were cut back, 3 bases at V and 6 bases at J, with 15 bases in the middle. The CDR3 is made up of 15 amino acids. CDR1 SGHAT and CDR2 FQNNGV come from the germline V gene. CDR3 DNA (partial): TGTGCCAGCAGCTTGGAGCCTAGCACCTTCAATGAG. Protein: CASSLEPSTFNE. The complete CDR3 sequence is CASSLEPSTFNEQFF.

Many counts were recorded for this clone. CDR3 DNA, as far as it was read: TGCAGTGCTAGCCGACCCACTAAGAATGAG. Protein product: CSASRPTKNE. The CDR3, in full, reads CSASRPTKNEQFF. The chain uses TRBV20-1 and TRBJ2-1; no reliable D call. The CDR3 is cut off 3 residues early in the read; its end comes from the germline J gene. Germline CDR1 DFQATT, CDR2 SNEGSKA (reference sequence). The CDR3 loop spans 13 amino acids. V lost 3 bases and J lost 7, with 13 bases in between.

There are many counts of this clone. The read gets to within 3 residues of the CDR3 end, and the germline J gene fills in the rest. The chain recombines TRBV20-1 with TRBJ1-3, with a possible D match to TRBD1 (6 bases). Germline V lookup: CDR1 DFQATT, CDR2 SNEGSKA (reference sequence). This CDR3 contains 15 residues. V lost 0 bases and J 7 bases, leaving 16 bases between the germline ends. The CDR3: CSARDSGAAENTIYF. CDR3 DNA (partial): TGCAGTGCTAGAGATTCAGGGGCCGCCGAGAACACC.

This clone was seen ten or more times. The read ends 3 residues early relative to the CDR3; the germline J gene fills the gap. The chain joins TRBV12-3 or TRBV12-4 to TRBJ1-2, with a weak D call TRBD1 (5 bases). Deletions cut 2 bases from V and 4 bases from J, with 20 bases between. CDR3 size: 17 residues. CDR3 amino acids: CASSLSPSGGRSYGYTF. The part of the CDR3 DNA that was read is TGTGCCAGCAGTTTAAGTCCTTCGGGGGGACGGAGCTATGGC.

This clone has at least ten counts. Sequencing ends 3 residues short of the CDR3 end; the germline J gene provides the rest. V gene TRBV7-2 combines with J gene TRBJ1-2; D gene uncertain. Trimming stripped 6 bases from V and 4 bases from J, with 12 bases between. The length of the CDR3 is 13 residues. In germline, CDR1 is SGHTA, CDR2 FQGNSA. The sequenced part of the CDR3 DNA is TGTGCCAGCAGTCCCGGGGTAGGCTATGGC. Encoded protein: CASSPGVGYG. The whole CDR3 region reads CASSPGVGYGYTF.

In this sample, this clone turned up a few times. The observed sequence ends 3 residues before the CDR3 terminus, with the missing tail filled in from the germline J gene. This chain links TRBV5-6 with TRBJ2-7, with D maybe TRBD2 (6 bases). Trimming stripped 7 bases from V and 2 bases from J, with 19 bases between. The germline CDR1 and CDR2 sequences are SGHDT and YYEEEE. The CDR3 is 15 amino acids. CDR3 DNA, as far as it was read: TGTGCCAGCGGAGCTTGGTTGGAGGGTCCCTACGAG. It encodes CASGAWLEGPYE. The entire CDR3 protein is CASGAWLEGPYEQYF. The complete variable domain, with remaining parts taken from reference TRBV5-6 and TRBJ2-7, reads DAGVTQSPTHLIKTRGQQVTLRCSPKSGHDTVSWYQQALGQGPQFIFQYYEEEERQRGNFPDRFSGHQFPNYSSELNVNALLLGDSALYLCASGAWLEGPYEQYFGPGTRLTVT.